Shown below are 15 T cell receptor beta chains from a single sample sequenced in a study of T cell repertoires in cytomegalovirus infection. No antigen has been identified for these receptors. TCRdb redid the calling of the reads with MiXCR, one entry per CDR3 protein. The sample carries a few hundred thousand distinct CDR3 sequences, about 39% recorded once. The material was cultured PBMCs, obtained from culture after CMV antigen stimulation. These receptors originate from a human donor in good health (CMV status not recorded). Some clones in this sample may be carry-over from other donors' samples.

CDR3 DNA sequence: TGTGCCAGCACTTCGACCAATTCACCCCTCCACTTT. It codes for CASTSTNSPLHF. The V gene is TRBV7-8, the J gene TRBJ1-6; D is undetermined. This CDR3 spans 12 amino acids. Trimming took off 7 bases at V and 7 bases at J, with 8 bases between the two ends. Germline values: CDR1 SGHVS, CDR2 FQNEAQ. The complete variable domain, with remaining parts taken from reference TRBV7-8 and TRBJ1-6, reads GAGVSQSPRYKVAKRGQDVALRCDPISGHVSLFWYQQALGQGPEFLTYFQNEAQLDKSGLPSDRFFAERPEGSVSTLKIQRTQQEDSAVYLCASTSTNSPLHFGNGTRLTVT.

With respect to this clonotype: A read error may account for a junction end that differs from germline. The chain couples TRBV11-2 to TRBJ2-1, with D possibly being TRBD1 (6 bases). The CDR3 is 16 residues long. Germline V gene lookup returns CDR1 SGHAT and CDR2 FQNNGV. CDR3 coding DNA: TGTACCAGCAGAGCAAGAGGGGGAGTCTCCTACAATGAGCAGTTCTTC. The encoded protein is CTSRARGGVSYNEQFF.

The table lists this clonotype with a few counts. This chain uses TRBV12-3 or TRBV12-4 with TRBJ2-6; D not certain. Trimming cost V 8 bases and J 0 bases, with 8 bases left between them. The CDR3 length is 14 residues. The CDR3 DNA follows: TGTGCCAGCTCCCCCATCTCTGGGGCCAACGTCCTGACTTTC. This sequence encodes CASSPISGANVLTF.

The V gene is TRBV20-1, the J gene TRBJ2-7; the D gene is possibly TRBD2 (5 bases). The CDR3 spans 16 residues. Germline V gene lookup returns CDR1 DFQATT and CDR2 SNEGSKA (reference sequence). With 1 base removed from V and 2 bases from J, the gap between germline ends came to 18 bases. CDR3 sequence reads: CSARAHLPGKTYEQYF. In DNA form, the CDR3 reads TGCAGTGCTAGAGCCCACCTGCCGGGAAAAACCTACGAGCAGTACTTC.

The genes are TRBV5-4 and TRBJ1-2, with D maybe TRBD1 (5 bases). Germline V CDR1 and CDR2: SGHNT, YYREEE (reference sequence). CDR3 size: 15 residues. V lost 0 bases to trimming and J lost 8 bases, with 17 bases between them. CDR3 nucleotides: TGTGCCAGCAGCTTGGGGACATACCAACTATCGGGCTACACCTTC. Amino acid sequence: CASSLGTYQLSGYTF.

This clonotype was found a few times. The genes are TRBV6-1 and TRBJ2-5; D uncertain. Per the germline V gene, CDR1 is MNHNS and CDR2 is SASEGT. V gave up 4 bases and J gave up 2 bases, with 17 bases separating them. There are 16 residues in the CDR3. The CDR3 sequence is CASSASLGYLQETQYF. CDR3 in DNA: TGTGCCAGCAGTGCCTCCCTCGGCTATCTACAAGAGACCCAGTACTTC.

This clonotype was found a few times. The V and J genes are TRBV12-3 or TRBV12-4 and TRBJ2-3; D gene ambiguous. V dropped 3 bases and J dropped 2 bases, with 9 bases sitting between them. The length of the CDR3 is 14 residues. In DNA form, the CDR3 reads TGTGCCAGCAGTTTGTGGACCCTCACAGATACGCAGTATTTT. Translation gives CASSLWTLTDTQYF.

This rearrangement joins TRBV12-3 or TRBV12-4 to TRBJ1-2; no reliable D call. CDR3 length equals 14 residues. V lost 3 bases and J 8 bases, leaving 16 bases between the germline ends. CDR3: CASSFRRVEKGYTF. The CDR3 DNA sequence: TGTGCCAGCAGTTTCCGGCGGGTTGAGAAGGGCTACACCTTC.

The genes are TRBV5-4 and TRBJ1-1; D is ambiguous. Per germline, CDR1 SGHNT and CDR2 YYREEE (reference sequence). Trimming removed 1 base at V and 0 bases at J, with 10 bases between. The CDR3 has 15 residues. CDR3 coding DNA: TGTGCCAGCAGCTTGAGTACCTCAATGAACACTGAAGCTTTCTTT. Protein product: CASSLSTSMNTEAFF.

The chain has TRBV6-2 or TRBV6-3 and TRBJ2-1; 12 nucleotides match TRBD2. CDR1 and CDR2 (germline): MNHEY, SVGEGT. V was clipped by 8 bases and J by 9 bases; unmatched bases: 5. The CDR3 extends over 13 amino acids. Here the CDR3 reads CASRLAGGGEQFF. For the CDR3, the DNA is TGTGCCAGCCGCCTAGCGGGAGGGGGTGAGCAGTTCTTC.

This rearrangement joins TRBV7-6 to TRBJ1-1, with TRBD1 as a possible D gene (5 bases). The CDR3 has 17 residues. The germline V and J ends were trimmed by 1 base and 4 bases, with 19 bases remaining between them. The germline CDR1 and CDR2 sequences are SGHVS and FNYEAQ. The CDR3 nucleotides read TGTGCCAGCAGCTTAGATGTTGCGGGGGACTGGAGCACTGAAGCTTTCTTT. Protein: CASSLDVAGDWSTEAFF.

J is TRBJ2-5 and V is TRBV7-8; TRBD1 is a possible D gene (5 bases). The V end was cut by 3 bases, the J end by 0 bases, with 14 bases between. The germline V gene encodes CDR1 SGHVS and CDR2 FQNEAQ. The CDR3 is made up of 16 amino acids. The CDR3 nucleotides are TGTGCCAGCAGCTTGGGGCGGTTTTCGTACCAAGAGACCCAGTACTTC. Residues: CASSLGRFSYQETQYF.

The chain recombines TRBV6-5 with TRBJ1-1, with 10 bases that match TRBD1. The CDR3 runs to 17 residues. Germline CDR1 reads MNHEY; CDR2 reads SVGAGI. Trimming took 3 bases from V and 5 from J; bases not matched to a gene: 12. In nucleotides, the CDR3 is TGTGCCAGCAGTTATTGGGGGACAGGGGTTATTGGGACTGAAGCTTTCTTT. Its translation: CASSYWGTGVIGTEAFF.

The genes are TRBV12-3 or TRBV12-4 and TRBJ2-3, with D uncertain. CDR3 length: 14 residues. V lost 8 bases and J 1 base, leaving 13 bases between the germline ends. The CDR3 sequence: CASALTQGTDTQYF. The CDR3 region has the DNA TGTGCCAGCGCCTTAACCCAGGGCACAGATACGCAGTATTTT.

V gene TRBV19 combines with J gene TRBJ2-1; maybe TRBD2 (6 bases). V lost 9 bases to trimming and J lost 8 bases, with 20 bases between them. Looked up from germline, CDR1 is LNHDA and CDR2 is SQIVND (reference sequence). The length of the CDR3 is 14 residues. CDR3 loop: CASRPGAGTHEQFF. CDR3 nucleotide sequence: TGTGCCAGCCGCCCGGGAGCGGGTACCCATGAGCAGTTCTTC.